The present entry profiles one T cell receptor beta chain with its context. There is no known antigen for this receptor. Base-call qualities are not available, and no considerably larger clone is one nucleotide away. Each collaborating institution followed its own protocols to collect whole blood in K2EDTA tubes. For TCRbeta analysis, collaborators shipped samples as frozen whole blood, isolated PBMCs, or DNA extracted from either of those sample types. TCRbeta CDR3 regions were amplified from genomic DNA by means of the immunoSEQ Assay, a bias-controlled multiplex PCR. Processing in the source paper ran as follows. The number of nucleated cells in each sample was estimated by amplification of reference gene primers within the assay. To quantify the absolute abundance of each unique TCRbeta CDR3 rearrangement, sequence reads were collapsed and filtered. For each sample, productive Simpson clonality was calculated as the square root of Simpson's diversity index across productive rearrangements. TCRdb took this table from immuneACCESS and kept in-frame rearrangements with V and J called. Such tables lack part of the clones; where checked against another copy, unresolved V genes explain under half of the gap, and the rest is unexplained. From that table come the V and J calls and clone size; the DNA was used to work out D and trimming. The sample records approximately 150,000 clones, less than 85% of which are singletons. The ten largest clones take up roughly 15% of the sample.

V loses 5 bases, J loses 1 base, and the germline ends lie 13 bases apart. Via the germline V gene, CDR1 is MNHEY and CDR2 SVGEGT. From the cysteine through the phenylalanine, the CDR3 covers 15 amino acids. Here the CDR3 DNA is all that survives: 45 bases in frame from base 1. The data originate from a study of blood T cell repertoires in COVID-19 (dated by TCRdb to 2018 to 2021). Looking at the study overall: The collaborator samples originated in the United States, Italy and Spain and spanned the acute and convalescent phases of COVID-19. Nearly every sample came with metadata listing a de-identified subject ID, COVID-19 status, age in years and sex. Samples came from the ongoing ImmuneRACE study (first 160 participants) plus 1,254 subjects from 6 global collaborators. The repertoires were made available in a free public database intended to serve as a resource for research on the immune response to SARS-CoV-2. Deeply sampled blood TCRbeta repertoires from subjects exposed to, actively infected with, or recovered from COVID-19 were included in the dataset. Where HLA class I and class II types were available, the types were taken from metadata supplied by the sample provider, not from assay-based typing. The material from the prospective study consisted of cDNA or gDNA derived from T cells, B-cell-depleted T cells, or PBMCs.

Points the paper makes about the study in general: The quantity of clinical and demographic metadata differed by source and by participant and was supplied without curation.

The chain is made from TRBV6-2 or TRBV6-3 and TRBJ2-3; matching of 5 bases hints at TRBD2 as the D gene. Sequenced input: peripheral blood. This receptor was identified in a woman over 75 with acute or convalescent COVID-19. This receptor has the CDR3 CASSPWEFGTDTQYF. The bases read TGTGCCAGCAGTCCGTGGGAGTTCGGCACAGATACGCAGTATTTT.